A selection of T cell receptor beta chains follows, all from one sample in a study of early T cells in non-severe SARS-CoV-2 infection. TCRdb re-called the 5' RACE reads through MiXCR, storing one row per CDR3 protein. The sample carries around 30,000 distinct CDR3 sequences, about 4% recorded once. Sequenced material: whole blood. These receptor sequences come from an adult who was a healthcare worker with PCR-confirmed SARS-CoV-2 infection or an uninfected control (not recorded which). CDR3s include the opening cysteine and the closing phenylalanine or tryptophan. D genes are given only for firm matches. Where a row states a size, it is once, few, many or the class of an expanded clone; other rows omit it.

>TRBJ1-5|medium-sized|.|TRBV7-9
TGTGCCAGCAGCACCAGTTATCAGCCCCAGCATTTT
CASSTSYQPQHF
>TRBJ1-6|many|.|TRBV12-3/TRBV12-4
TGTGCCAGCAGTTTGGAGGGGGGCGATTCACCCCTCCACTTT
CASSLEGGDSPLHF
>TRBJ2-3|many|TRBD2|TRBV28
TGTGCCAGCAGTCGTACTAGCGGGAGGTACGCAGATACGCAGTATTTT
CASSRTSGRYADTQYF
>TRBJ1-2|many|.|TRBV29-1
TGCAGCGTTGAAGATCGGCCCACAGCCTATGGCTACACCTTC
CSVEDRPTAYGYTF
>TRBJ2-1|many|.|TRBV28
TGTGCCAGCACCACCGTGACCTACAATGAGCAGTTCTTC
CASTTVTYNEQFF
>TRBJ1-1|many|.|TRBV2
TGTGCCAGCAGTGAAGACAGCTACACTGAAGCTTTCTTT
CASSEDSYTEAFF
>TRBJ2-7|.|.|TRBV15
TGTGCCACCAGCAGAGATGGCTCCGGCTACGAGCAGTACTTC
CATSRDGSGYEQYF
>TRBJ1-3|many|TRBD1|TRBV30
TGTGCCTGGAGTGTACATACAGGGGTTTCTGGAAACACCATATATTTT
CAWSVHTGVSGNTIYF
>TRBJ2-7|many|.|TRBV27
TGTGCCAGCAGTTGGCAGGGGAAAAGGTCCTACGAGCAGTACTTC
CASSWQGKRSYEQYF
>TRBJ2-1|few|.|TRBV7-9
TGTGCCACCTCGGTTAGCTCCTACAATGAGCAGTTCTTC
CATSVSSYNEQFF